The following is a TCR beta chain sequence with its context. At one of its ends the junction is not consistent with the germline gene, which may arise from a read error. This CDR3 comprises 15 residues. The V gene's germline CDR1 is KGHSH and CDR2 LQKENI. This record belongs to a study of blood T cell repertoires in COVID-19. Across the whole study: Acute and convalescent COVID-19 samples came from the United States, Italy and Spain.

Method: immunoSEQ multiplex PCR; TCRdb's copy keeps in-frame clones and lacks some. The sample includes around 95,000 clones, roughly nine tenths of them seen just once. This rearrangement joins TRBV18 to TRBJ1-2; D is perhaps TRBD1 (5 bases). Sample: peripheral blood. The sequence was obtained from a man in his fifties or sixties with active COVID-19. Here the CDR3 reads CVSSTDRLKNYGYTF. The DNA for the CDR3 is TGTGTCAGCTCAACCGACAGACTTAAGAACTATGGCTACACCTTC.